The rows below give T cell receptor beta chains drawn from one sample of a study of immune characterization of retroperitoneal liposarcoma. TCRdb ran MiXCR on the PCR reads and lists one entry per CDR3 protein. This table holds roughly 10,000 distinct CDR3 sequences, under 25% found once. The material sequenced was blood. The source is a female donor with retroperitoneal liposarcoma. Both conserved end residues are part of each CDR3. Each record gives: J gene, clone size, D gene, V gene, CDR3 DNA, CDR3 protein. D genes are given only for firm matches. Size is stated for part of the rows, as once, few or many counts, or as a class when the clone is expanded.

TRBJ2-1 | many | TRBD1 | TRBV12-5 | TGTGCTAGTGGTTTGGATCTGAACAGGGGATACTACAATGAGCAGTTCTTC | CASGLDLNRGYYNEQFF
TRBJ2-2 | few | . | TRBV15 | TGTGCCACCAGCGAAGGGGTGAACACCGGGGAGCTGTTTTTT | CATSEGVNTGELFF
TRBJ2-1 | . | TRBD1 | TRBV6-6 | TGTGCCAGCAGCGGACAGGTCTACAATGAGCAGTTCTTC | CASSGQVYNEQFF
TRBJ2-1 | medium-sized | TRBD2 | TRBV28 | TGTGCCAGCAAAGCGGGAGGGCCGAGCTACAATGAGCAGTTCTTC | CASKAGGPSYNEQFF
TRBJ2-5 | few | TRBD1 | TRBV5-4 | TGTGCCAGCAGTCTGGACAGGGGGGAGACCCAGTACTTC | CASSLDRGETQYF
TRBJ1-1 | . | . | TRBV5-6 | TGTGCCAGCAGCCCGTTACGGGGCAAAGGAGGAAACACTGAAGCTTTCTTT | CASSPLRGKGGNTEAFF
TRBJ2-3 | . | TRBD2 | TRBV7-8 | TGTGCCAGCAGCCGGGGACTAGCGGGAGGGGCAGATACGCAGTATTTT | CASSRGLAGGADTQYF
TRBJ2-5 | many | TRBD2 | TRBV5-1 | TGCGCCAGCAGCGATTCTAGCGGAAAAGAGACCCAGTACTTC | CASSDSSGKETQYF
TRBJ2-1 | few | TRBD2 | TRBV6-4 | TGTGCCAGCTCCAGCGGGATGAAGCATGAGCAGTTCTTC | CASSSGMKHEQFF
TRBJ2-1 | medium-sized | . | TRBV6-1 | TGTGCCAGCAGGACCTACTCCAATGAGCAGTTCTTC | CASRTYSNEQFF
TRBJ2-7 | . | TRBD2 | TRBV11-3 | TGTGCCAGCAGCGTAGAAAGCGGGAGGGCATACGAGCAGTACTTC | CASSVESGRAYEQYF
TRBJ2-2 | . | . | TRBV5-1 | TGCGCCAGCAGCTTGACGGGGGATGAGACCGGGGAGCTGTTTTTT | CASSLTGDETGELFF
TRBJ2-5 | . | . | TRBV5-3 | TGTGCCAGCAGCTCCGACAATGAGCAGTACTTC | CASSSDNEQYF
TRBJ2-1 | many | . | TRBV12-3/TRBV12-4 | TGTGCCAGCAGTTTTTACGGGAGTACGGACAATGAGCAGTTCTTC | CASSFYGSTDNEQFF
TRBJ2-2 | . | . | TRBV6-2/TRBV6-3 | TGTGCCAGCAGTTACCAGGAGACCGGGGAGCTGTTTTTT | CASSYQETGELFF
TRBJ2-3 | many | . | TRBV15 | TGTGCCACCAGTCTCCGCAGCACAGATACGCAGTATTTT | CATSLRSTDTQYF
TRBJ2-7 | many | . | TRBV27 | TGTGCCAGCAGCCAGAGAAGCGCGGCCAAGACCTACGAGCAGTACTTC | CASSQRSAAKTYEQYF
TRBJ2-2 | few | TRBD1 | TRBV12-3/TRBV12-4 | TGTGCCAGCAGTTCGAGAGCCGGGACAGGGGGAGTCGGGGAGCTGTTTTTT | CASSSRAGTGGVGELFF